The present entry profiles one TCR beta chain with its context. The sample belongs to a study of control samples from healthy donors and cancer patients. In germline, CDR1 is SGHVS, CDR2 FQNEAQ. The J segment lost 5 bases and the V segment lost 4 bases, leaving 5 bases of the junction unmatched. The CDR3 is made up of 14 amino acids. The repertoire was sequenced with immunoSEQ multiplex PCR; TCRdb's copy has only in-frame clones and lacks some. The data contain approximately 150,000 clones, over 90% of them singletons. The V and J genes are TRBV7-8 and TRBJ1-1, with 9 bases fitting TRBD1. This TCR was sampled from a young woman in good health. Sequenced input: blood. The CDR3, as DNA: TGTGCCAGCAGCTCCGGGACAGGGAGGACTGAAGCTTTCTTT. It codes for CASSSGTGRTEAFF. Full variable domain (rest looked up from reference TRBV7-8 and TRBJ1-1): GAGVSQSPRYKVAKRGQDVALRCDPISGHVSLFWYQQALGQGPEFLTYFQNEAQLDKSGLPSDRFFAERPEGSVSTLKIQRTQQEDSAVYLCASSSGTGRTEAFFGQGTRLTVV.